The 16 T cell receptor beta chains below all came from one sample that was sequenced in a study of blood T cell repertoires in COVID-19. The protocol was immunoSEQ multiplex PCR, while the TCRdb copy is restricted to in-frame clones and leaves out a portion. Among about 210,000 clones, 90% to 95% were seen once, and the ten largest hold 1% to 1.5%. The sample consisted of peripheral blood. The receptors here all came from a man younger than 40 with acute or convalescent COVID-19.

The chain is built from TRBV5-4 and TRBJ1-2; 7 bases are shared with TRBD1. V lost 7 bases, J lost 4 bases, and 10 bases stayed unmatched. Germline V gene data show CDR1 as SGHNT and CDR2 as YYREEE (reference sequence). The CDR3 length is 14 residues. As DNA, the CDR3 is TGTGCCAGCTTCAACCGGGACAGTATCTATGGCTACACCTTC. Translated, it gives CASFNRDSIYGYTF.

The chain employs TRBV3-1 (or the pseudogene TRBV3-2) and TRBJ2-6, with D hard to call. The CDR3 runs to 17 residues. CDR1 is LGHDT, CDR2 YNNKEL, per germline (reference sequence). V was cut by 1 base and J by 0 bases, with 10 bases left in between. CDR3 in amino acids: CASSQGTTASGANVLTF. The CDR3, as DNA: TGTGCCAGCAGCCAAGGAACAACCGCCTCTGGGGCCAACGTCCTGACTTTC.

The rearrangement links TRBV2 to TRBJ2-3; D remains ambiguous. Germline lookup yields CDR1 SNHLY and CDR2 FYNNEI. The V end was cut by 11 bases, the J end by 0 bases, with 12 bases between. The length of the CDR3 is 13 residues. The CDR3 reads CAGTIASTDTQYF. CDR3 DNA sequence: TGTGCCGGTACTATAGCTAGCACAGATACGCAGTATTTT.

The V gene is TRBV5-4, the J gene TRBJ2-3; D uncertain. The CDR3 is 13 amino acids. The V and J ends lost 1 base and 2 bases respectively, with 5 bases between them. The V gene's germline CDR1 is SGHNT and CDR2 YYREEE (reference sequence). CDR3 sequence: CASSLPSTDTQYF. DNA of the CDR3: TGTGCCAGCAGCTTGCCCTCCACAGATACGCAGTATTTT.

The gene calls are TRBV5-1 and TRBJ2-3; TRBD2 matches 10 bases. Germline lookup yields CDR1 SGHRS and CDR2 YFSETQ. Trimming cost V 6 bases and J 1 base; bases outside gene matches: 2. The CDR3 has 14 residues. The CDR3 nucleotides are TGCGCCAGCACCAGCGGGGGGGGCACAGATACGCAGTATTTT. It translates to CASTSGGGTDTQYF.

The V and J genes are TRBV6-6 and TRBJ2-1; 8 bases map to TRBD2. V lost 0 bases to trimming and J lost 4 bases; unmatched junction nucleotides: 5. Germline V gene data show CDR1 as MNHNY and CDR2 as SVGAGI (reference sequence). The CDR3 is made up of 16 amino acids. The CDR3 nucleotides are TGTGCCAGCAGTTACTCGAGCCTAGCGGGTTACAATGAGCAGTTCTTC. This translates into CASSYSSLAGYNEQFF.

The V gene is TRBV28, the J gene TRBJ2-7; 8 bases agree with TRBD1. The CDR3 spans 15 residues. With V trimmed by 3 bases and J by 5 bases, 9 bases remained unmatched. The germline V gene has CDR1 MDHEN and CDR2 SYDVKM. This CDR3 is CASSFGGRGPHEQYF. The CDR3 nucleotides read TGTGCCAGCAGTTTTGGCGGCAGGGGGCCCCACGAGCAGTACTTC. Using reference TRBV28 and TRBJ2-7 for the parts outside the CDR3, the full variable domain is DVKVTQSSRYLVKRTGEKVFLECVQDMDHENMFWYRQDPGLGLRLIYFSYDVKMKEKGDIPEGYSVSREKKERFSLILESASTNQTSMYLCASSFGGRGPHEQYFGPGTRLTVT.

This rearrangement joins TRBV3-1 (or the pseudogene TRBV3-2) to TRBJ2-3, with D tentatively TRBD2 (6 bases). Trimming shortened V by 1 base and J by 5 bases, and 16 bases separated the two germline ends. Germline V gene data show CDR1 as LGHDT and CDR2 as YNNKEL (reference sequence). The CDR3 spans 16 residues. This CDR3 is CASSQGYPSVGDTQYF. In DNA, the CDR3 is TGTGCCAGCAGCCAAGGGTACCCTAGCGTGGGAGATACGCAGTATTTT.

The V call is TRBV27, the J call TRBJ2-1; 9 bases line up with TRBD2. The CDR3 extends over 16 amino acids. Germline CDR1 is MNHEY and CDR2 is SMNVEV (reference sequence). V dropped 3 bases and J dropped 9; count of bases not matched to a gene: 12. The CDR3 nucleotides are TGTGCCAGCAGTTTCGTTACCGGGACTAGCTTGAGTGAGCAGTTCTTC. Protein: CASSFVTGTSLSEQFF.

V gene TRBV30 combines with J gene TRBJ1-1; a weak D match, TRBD1 (5 bases). Germline lookup yields CDR1 GTSNPN and CDR2 SVGIG (reference sequence). V was cut by 2 bases and J by 6 bases, with 13 bases left in between. The CDR3 totals 13 residues. The CDR3, as DNA: TGTGCCTGGAGTCTGGGGGGGTTTGCTGAAGCTTTCTTT. Amino acid sequence: CAWSLGGFAEAFF.

The CDR3 DNA sequence: TGTGCCAGCAGCGTAGCTCATGGCCCCAATCAGCCCCAGCATTTT. This translates into CASSVAHGPNQPQHF. The chain recombines TRBV9 with TRBJ1-5; D is ambiguous. Trimming took off 0 bases at V and 3 bases at J, with 10 bases between the two ends. CDR1 SGDLS and CDR2 YYNGEE come from the germline V gene. The CDR3 length is 15 residues. The variable domain in full, completed from reference TRBV9 and TRBJ1-5, reads DSGVTQTPKHLITATGQRVTLRCSPRSGDLSVYWYQQSLDQGLQFLIQYYNGEERAKGNILERFSAQQFPDLHSELNLSSLELGDSALYFCASSVAHGPNQPQHFGDGTRLSIL.

CDR3 bases: TGTGCCTGGAGTGTGGGGGGAATTAATTCACCCCTCCACTTT. Translated, it gives CAWSVGGINSPLHF. The chain links TRBV30 to TRBJ1-6; tentatively, D is TRBD1 (5 bases). The germline V gene has CDR1 GTSNPN and CDR2 SVGIG (reference sequence). The ends were cut back, 0 bases at V and 6 bases at J, with 9 bases in the middle. This CDR3 has 14 residues.

V gene TRBV18 combines with J gene TRBJ2-3; 10 nucleotides agree with TRBD2. Unmatched junction bases numbered 4, after V lost 1 base and J lost 3 bases. Germline CDR1 KGHSH, CDR2 LQKENI. This CDR3 is 16 amino acids long. CDR3 loop: CASSPRTSGRTDTQYF. DNA of the CDR3: TGTGCCAGCTCACCACGGACTAGCGGAAGGACAGATACGCAGTATTTT.

The V call is TRBV27, the J call TRBJ2-7; 7 nucleotides align to TRBD2. Germline loops: CDR1 MNHEY, CDR2 SMNVEV (reference sequence). The V and J ends lost 5 bases and 4 bases, in that order; junction bases with no gene match: 8. The length of the CDR3 is 14 residues. In nucleotides, the CDR3 is TGTGCCAGCAGTCCCCGAGAGGGAGGGTACGAGCAGTACTTC. Protein sequence: CASSPREGGYEQYF.

Only one count was recorded for this clone. The V call is TRBV6-5, the J call TRBJ1-1; D call uncertain. The CDR3 has 15 amino acids. V lost 4 bases to trimming and J lost 0 bases, with 12 bases between them. Germline-derived CDR1 and CDR2 are MNHEY and SVGAGI. CDR3 in amino acids: CASSSGRGLNTEAFF. For the CDR3, the DNA is TGTGCCAGCAGTTCTGGTCGAGGCTTGAACACTGAAGCTTTCTTT.

The chain links TRBV5-1 to TRBJ2-1, with D possibly being TRBD1 (5 bases). Germline-derived CDR1 and CDR2 are SGHRS and YFSETQ. CDR3 length equals 14 residues. Trimming shortened V by 2 bases and J by 7 bases, and 13 bases separated the two germline ends. The CDR3 DNA sequence: TGCGCCAGCAGCTTTCACAGACAGACGAATGAGCAGTTCTTC. Protein: CASSFHRQTNEQFF.